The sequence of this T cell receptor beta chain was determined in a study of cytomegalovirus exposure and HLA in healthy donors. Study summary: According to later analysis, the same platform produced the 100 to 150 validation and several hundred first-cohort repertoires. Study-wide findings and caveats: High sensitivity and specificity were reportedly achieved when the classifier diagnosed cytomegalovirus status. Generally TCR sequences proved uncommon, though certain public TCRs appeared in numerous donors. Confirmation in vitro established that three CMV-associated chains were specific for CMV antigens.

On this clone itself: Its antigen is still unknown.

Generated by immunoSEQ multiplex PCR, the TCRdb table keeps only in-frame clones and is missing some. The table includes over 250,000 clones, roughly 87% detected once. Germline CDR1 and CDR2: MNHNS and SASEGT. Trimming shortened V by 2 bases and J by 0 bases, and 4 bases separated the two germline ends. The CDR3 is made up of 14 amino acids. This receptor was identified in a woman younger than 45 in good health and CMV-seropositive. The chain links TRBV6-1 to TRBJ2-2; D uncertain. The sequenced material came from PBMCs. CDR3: CASSELSNTGELFF. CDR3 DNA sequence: TGTGCCAGCAGTGAACTTTCGAACACCGGGGAGCTGTTTTTT.